These T cell receptor beta chains were read from a single sample in a study of blood T cell repertoires in COVID-19. Clones were read by immunoSEQ multiplex PCR, and TCRdb kept only the in-frame ones, dropping some. The top ten hold 11% of the sample, which has 150,000 to 200,000 clones, roughly 80% seen once. The sample was peripheral blood. The receptors come from a woman aged 40 to 55 with COVID-19, enrolled during active disease. The CDR3 runs from the conserved cysteine through the conserved F or W. The order of the fields is J gene, V gene, CDR3 protein.

j_gene: TRBJ2-1
v_gene: TRBV5-1
CDR3aa: CASSFTGTSGSSAYNEQFF

j_gene: TRBJ2-2
v_gene: TRBV5-4
CDR3aa: CASSLDASGGGGELFF

j_gene: TRBJ2-1
v_gene: TRBV7-8
CDR3aa: CASRGGNYNEQFF

j_gene: TRBJ1-1
v_gene: TRBV5-8
CDR3aa: CASSLAAGSGLNTEAFF

j_gene: TRBJ2-3
v_gene: TRBV18
CDR3aa: CASSPRQAGGLTDTQYF

j_gene: TRBJ2-3
v_gene: TRBV20-1
CDR3aa: CSASPGTEGWGDTQYF

j_gene: TRBJ1-1
v_gene: TRBV7-9
CDR3aa: CASSPLVGGLGTEAFF

j_gene: TRBJ2-1
v_gene: TRBV4-1
CDR3aa: CASSQVAGGPYYNEQFF

j_gene: TRBJ2-1
v_gene: TRBV5-1
CDR3aa: CASSLGDFPDNEQFF

j_gene: TRBJ2-6
v_gene: TRBV6-2/TRBV6-3
CDR3aa: CASSSSLSGANVLTF

j_gene: TRBJ2-3
v_gene: TRBV6-4
CDR3aa: CASSDRRAGADTQYF

j_gene: TRBJ2-1
v_gene: TRBV30
CDR3aa: CAWSVRGGGNNEQFF

j_gene: TRBJ2-2
v_gene: TRBV2
CDR3aa: CASRLPGELFF

j_gene: TRBJ2-1
v_gene: TRBV12-3/TRBV12-4
CDR3aa: CASRTSYEQFF

j_gene: TRBJ1-4
v_gene: TRBV3-1/TRBV3-2
CDR3aa: CASSLQGRQEKLFF

j_gene: TRBJ2-1
v_gene: TRBV7-2
CDR3aa: CASAITTYNEQFF

j_gene: TRBJ2-7
v_gene: TRBV19
CDR3aa: CASSWTVSSYEQYF

j_gene: TRBJ1-5
v_gene: TRBV12-3/TRBV12-4
CDR3aa: CATALGDQPQHF

j_gene: TRBJ1-1
v_gene: TRBV6-5
CDR3aa: CASIYRGQNTEAFF

j_gene: TRBJ2-3
v_gene: TRBV6-5
CDR3aa: CASRGRGPDTQYF

j_gene: TRBJ2-5
v_gene: TRBV6-4
CDR3aa: CASSYSAGGRWETQYF

j_gene: TRBJ1-4
v_gene: TRBV7-8
CDR3aa: CASSLTPGTAATNEKLFF

j_gene: TRBJ1-1
v_gene: TRBV6-1
CDR3aa: CASSESLVGEAFF

j_gene: TRBJ2-5
v_gene: TRBV7-9
CDR3aa: CASSFLGGTGVQETQYF

j_gene: TRBJ1-4
v_gene: TRBV7-6
CDR3aa: CASSSQGQGKVLEKLFF

j_gene: TRBJ1-3
v_gene: TRBV6-4
CDR3aa: CASNRLDSNSGNTIYF

j_gene: TRBJ2-1
v_gene: TRBV7-6
CDR3aa: CASSLGLAPHNEQFF

j_gene: TRBJ2-2
v_gene: TRBV27
CDR3aa: CASSETGASNTGELFF

j_gene: TRBJ1-1
v_gene: TRBV19
CDR3aa: CASSIRENTEAFF

j_gene: TRBJ2-7
v_gene: TRBV6-5
CDR3aa: CASSKGLAGGYEQYF

j_gene: TRBJ2-3
v_gene: TRBV6-4
CDR3aa: CASSDAPGSGTDTQYF

j_gene: TRBJ2-5
v_gene: TRBV14
CDR3aa: CASSQEGGKTQYF

j_gene: TRBJ2-7
v_gene: TRBV12-3/TRBV12-4
CDR3aa: CASSRETAYEQYF

j_gene: TRBJ2-1
v_gene: TRBV2
CDR3aa: CATQRLGGTDEQFF

j_gene: TRBJ1-1
v_gene: TRBV28
CDR3aa: CASSFRGNTEAFF

j_gene: TRBJ2-1
v_gene: TRBV6-4
CDR3aa: CASSDSLASSYNEQFF

j_gene: TRBJ2-3
v_gene: TRBV11-1
CDR3aa: CASSLVGAGSDTQYF

j_gene: TRBJ2-1
v_gene: TRBV6-6
CDR3aa: CASSYFMGQGHNEQFF

j_gene: TRBJ1-1
v_gene: TRBV19
CDR3aa: CASSWGGLNTEAFF

j_gene: TRBJ2-5
v_gene: TRBV18
CDR3aa: CASSPRNTGIQETQYF

j_gene: TRBJ1-1
v_gene: TRBV19
CDR3aa: CASSIVPNTEAFF

j_gene: TRBJ2-7
v_gene: TRBV28
CDR3aa: CASSLGQGTYEQYF

j_gene: TRBJ1-2
v_gene: TRBV30
CDR3aa: CAWTFPGQGYGYTF

j_gene: TRBJ1-2
v_gene: TRBV2
CDR3aa: CASSPTGDGYTF

j_gene: TRBJ2-1
v_gene: TRBV7-9
CDR3aa: CASSLATGGAYNEQFF

j_gene: TRBJ1-6
v_gene: TRBV4-1
CDR3aa: CASSQEDSSYNSPLHF

j_gene: TRBJ2-3
v_gene: TRBV11-2
CDR3aa: CASSLSLAGGDTQYF

j_gene: TRBJ2-7
v_gene: TRBV30
CDR3aa: CAWSEYYEQYF

j_gene: TRBJ2-6
v_gene: TRBV15
CDR3aa: CATSLLSGANVLTF

j_gene: TRBJ2-5
v_gene: TRBV27
CDR3aa: CASSLRGLVAETQYF

j_gene: TRBJ2-7
v_gene: TRBV10-3
CDR3aa: CAISEGRDSIDEQYF

j_gene: TRBJ1-2
v_gene: TRBV5-1
CDR3aa: CASSPQGSYGYTF

j_gene: TRBJ1-1
v_gene: TRBV19
CDR3aa: CASSPSGTGNTEAFF

j_gene: TRBJ2-3
v_gene: TRBV19
CDR3aa: CASNIGTGTDTQYF

j_gene: TRBJ2-1
v_gene: TRBV11-3
CDR3aa: CASSLAGTSGVYNEQFF